Given below is one TCR beta chain in context. Its antigen is undetermined. CDR3 length equals 14 residues. Germline V gene data show CDR1 as SGHKS and CDR2 as YYEKEE (reference sequence). Trimming cost V 6 bases and J 3 bases, with 12 bases left between them. Sequenced by immunoSEQ multiplex PCR; TCRdb stores in-frame clones only, minus some. The table records over 150,000 clones, approximately 90% of them present only once. The data were taken from a study of T cell responses to AZD1222 COVID-19 vaccine. Whole-study context: Timing groups of about 4 and about 12 weeks for second doses were pooled. Study-wide findings and caveats: Repertoires were collected only later (after the peak T cell response had occurred). Seropositive AZD1222 recipients at baseline numbered only five or six.

This material consisted of peripheral blood, taken on day 0 of AZD1222 vaccination. V gene TRBV5-5 combines with J gene TRBJ1-4, with D perhaps TRBD1 (5 bases). The TCR was taken from an adult in good health. The CDR3 DNA sequence: TGTGCCAGCAACCCGGGGACTGCTAATGAAAAACTGTTTTTT. Its protein product is CASNPGTANEKLFF.